The next 21 T cell receptor beta chains were all read from a single sample in a study of memory CD4+ T cells and cytomegalovirus serostatus. The table came from immunoSEQ multiplex PCR; TCRdb's copy has only in-frame clones and leaves some out. Of about 56,000 clones in the sample, around 79% were seen once. Single viable CD3+CD4+CD8-CD45RO+ cells were sorted as the memory CD4+ T cells. The sample taken for sequencing was memory CD4+ T cells from blood. The origin of the receptors is an adult in good health and CMV-seropositive.

As concerns this clone: The sample carries other DNA sequences with the same CDR3. The chain uses TRBV28 and TRBJ1-4; no clear D. The V gene lost 11 bases and the J gene lost 4 bases, with 8 bases spanning the gap. CDR3 size: 11 residues. The germline CDR1 and CDR2 sequences are MDHEN and SYDVKM. The CDR3 region is CASRFNEKLFF. CDR3 coding DNA: TGTGCCTCGCGGTTTAATGAAAAACTGTTTTTT. The whole variable domain, filled in from reference TRBV28 and TRBJ1-4, reads DVKVTQSSRYLVKRTGEKVFLECVQDMDHENMFWYRQDPGLGLRLIYFSYDVKMKEKGDIPEGYSVSREKKERFSLILESASTNQTSMYLCASRFNEKLFFGSGTQLSVL.

The V and J genes are TRBV28 and TRBJ1-4; D gene uncertain. Between the trimmed V and J ends, which lost 5 bases and 8 bases, there was a span of 18 bases. Germline CDR1 is MDHEN and CDR2 is SYDVKM. The CDR3 sequence is 15 residues long. The chain's CDR3 is CASSPPALMKEKLFF. CDR3 DNA: TGTGCCAGCAGTCCACCGGCCCTTATGAAGGAAAAACTGTTTTTT.

The J gene is TRBJ2-1, the V gene TRBV5-4; weak D call: TRBD1 (6 bases). The germline V and J ends were trimmed by 0 bases and 6 bases, with 13 bases remaining between them. Germline V gene sequence: CDR1 SGHNT, CDR2 YYREEE (reference sequence). There are 15 residues in the CDR3. Written as DNA, the CDR3 is TGTGCCAGCAGCTTGGTGGGGGCCCTCACCAATGAGCAGTTCTTC. Amino acids: CASSLVGALTNEQFF.

This clone has only a few counts. This chain uses TRBV4-1 with TRBJ2-1; D not certain. Trimming shortened V by 5 bases and J by 0 bases, and 8 bases separated the two germline ends. From germline, CDR1 is MGHRA and CDR2 YSYEKL. CDR3 size: 14 residues. CDR3 DNA sequence: TGCGCCAGCAGCGTCGGTAGCTCCTACAATGAGCAGTTCTTC. This codes for CASSVGSSYNEQFF.

This clone came up a few times. The chain combines TRBV5-4 with TRBJ1-4; D uncertain. The V end lost 2 bases, the J end lost 0 bases, and 11 bases lay between the germline ends. The CDR3 totals 16 residues. Germline lookup yields CDR1 SGHNT and CDR2 YYREEE (reference sequence). CDR3 protein: CASSFGSPATNEKLFF. The CDR3 DNA sequence: TGTGCCAGCAGCTTTGGTTCCCCGGCAACTAATGAAAAACTGTTTTTT.

The chain uses TRBV19 and TRBJ1-1; no firm D call. V was shortened by 6 bases and J by 3 bases, with 11 bases between the two germline ends. Germline V gives CDR1 LNHDA, CDR2 SQIVND (reference sequence). The CDR3 has 13 amino acids. The CDR3 DNA reads TGTGCCAGTAGCCCGCGTCTGTACACTGAAGCTTTCTTT. This gives the protein CASSPRLYTEAFF.

This chain connects TRBV30 to TRBJ2-7, with 8 bases that match TRBD2. The CDR3 has 15 residues. CDR1 and CDR2 (germline): GTSNPN, SVGIG (reference sequence). Trimming took 0 bases from V and 5 from J; bases not matched to a gene: 9. The CDR3 region is CAWSVSASGYHEQYF. CDR3 in DNA: TGTGCCTGGAGTGTATCGGCTAGCGGGTACCACGAGCAGTACTTC.

This CDR3 is CAWVPPGQGKNTEAFF. For the CDR3, the DNA is TGTGCCTGGGTCCCTCCGGGACAGGGGAAGAACACTGAAGCTTTCTTT. The chain combines TRBV30 with TRBJ1-1; 10 positions match TRBD1. The length of the CDR3 is 16 residues. Germline CDR1 GTSNPN, CDR2 SVGIG (reference sequence). Trimming took 5 bases from V and 1 from J; bases not matched to a gene: 10. The variable domain in full, completed from reference TRBV30 and TRBJ1-1, reads SQTIHQWPATLVQPVGSPLSLECTVEGTSNPNLYWYRQAAGRGLQLLFYSVGIGQISSEVPQNLSASRPQDRQFILSSKKLLLSDSGFYLCAWVPPGQGKNTEAFFGQGTRLTVV.

V gene TRBV5-5 combines with J gene TRBJ1-2; perhaps TRBD1 as D (6 bases). CDR3 length: 14 residues. The germline gives CDR1 SGHKS, CDR2 YYEKEE (reference sequence). The V gene lost 2 bases and the J gene lost 2 bases, with 10 bases spanning the gap. The CDR3 spells CASSLLQGNYGYTF. CDR3 nucleotides: TGTGCCAGCAGCTTACTACAGGGCAACTATGGCTACACCTTC.

This clone turned up a few times. This sequence joins TRBV5-6 and TRBJ1-1; TRBD1 is a possible D gene (6 bases). Deletions cut 4 bases from V and 1 base from J, with 11 bases between. The CDR3 consists of 14 residues. Germline assignment: CDR1 SGHDT and CDR2 YYEEEE. The CDR3 reads CASSVETGNTEAFF. The CDR3 DNA follows: TGTGCCAGCAGCGTTGAGACAGGGAACACTGAAGCTTTCTTT.

V is TRBV19 and J is TRBJ1-5; TRBD1 might be the D (6 bases). This CDR3 is built from 14 residues. Trimming left V 5 bases short and J 4 bases short, with 12 bases between. Germline V gene data show CDR1 as LNHDA and CDR2 as SQIVND (reference sequence). CDR3 DNA sequence: TGTGCCAGTAGTGGGGGCAGGGAAAATCAGCCCCAGCATTTT. It yields the protein CASSGGRENQPQHF.

This chain links TRBV5-1 with TRBJ1-1, with D possibly matching TRBD1 (6 bases). Trimming removed 2 bases from V and 5 bases from J, with 10 bases in between. The CDR3 length is 13 residues. The germline V gene encodes CDR1 SGHRS and CDR2 YFSETQ. Here the CDR3 DNA reads TGCGCCAGCAGCTTCAGGGGTGGAACTGAAGCTTTCTTT. Protein product: CASSFRGGTEAFF.

The CDR3 DNA reads TGTGCCAGCGAAACGGGAGTCGGCAATGAGCAGTTCTTC. This sequence encodes CASETGVGNEQFF. The chain has TRBV28 and TRBJ2-1; possible D gene TRBD2, 6 bases. V was trimmed by 8 bases and J by 6 bases, leaving 14 bases between them. CDR1 and CDR2 from the germline V gene are MDHEN and SYDVKM. CDR3 length: 13 residues.

V gene TRBV18 combines with J gene TRBJ2-1, with no clear D. The germline V and J ends were trimmed by 3 bases and 7 bases, with 7 bases remaining between them. This CDR3 spans 12 amino acids. Germline V lookup: CDR1 KGHSH, CDR2 LQKENI. The CDR3 protein is CASSPSTNEQFF. The CDR3 DNA follows: TGTGCCAGCTCACCCTCTACTAATGAGCAGTTCTTC.

This clone has just a few counts. The J gene is TRBJ2-5, the V gene TRBV27; D uncertain. Germline V gene data show CDR1 as MNHEY and CDR2 as SMNVEV (reference sequence). V shed 2 bases and J shed 0 bases, with 1 base lying between them. The CDR3 contains 12 residues. The CDR3 region is CASSLDQETQYF. In DNA, the CDR3 is TGTGCCAGCAGTTTAGACCAAGAGACCCAGTACTTC.

This clone was detected only once. J is TRBJ2-1 and V is TRBV28; D gene ambiguous. In germline, CDR1 is MDHEN, CDR2 SYDVKM. This CDR3 region has 19 residues. V was clipped by 4 bases and J by 0 bases, with 22 bases between them. The CDR3 spells CASSYAGLGRLSSYNEQFF. CDR3 in DNA: TGTGCCAGCAGTTATGCTGGCCTAGGTAGACTGAGCTCCTACAATGAGCAGTTCTTC.

The chain couples TRBV30 to TRBJ1-2; D unresolved. Trimming removed 2 bases from V and 6 bases from J, with 13 bases in between. This CDR3 region has 13 residues. CDR1 is GTSNPN, CDR2 SVGIG, per germline (reference sequence). The CDR3 DNA is TGTGCCTGGAGTTTCGGGGAATCAGATGGCTACACCTTC. Amino acid sequence: CAWSFGESDGYTF.

The chain joins TRBV6-5 to TRBJ1-2; D call uncertain. The V gene's germline CDR1 is MNHEY and CDR2 SVGAGI. V was pared by 2 bases and J by 4 bases, with 11 bases between. The CDR3 totals 14 residues. The CDR3 spells CASSYKGDGYGYTF. CDR3 in DNA: TGTGCCAGCAGTTACAAGGGCGATGGCTATGGCTACACCTTC.

This clone was seen a handful of times. V gene TRBV7-2 combines with J gene TRBJ1-1; a weak D match, TRBD1 (5 bases). CDR1 SGHTA and CDR2 FQGNSA come from the germline V gene. Trimming took off 6 bases at V and 4 bases at J, with 12 bases between the two ends. This CDR3 is built from 13 residues. CDR3 sequence reads: CASRSGMVTEAFF. The CDR3 DNA reads as TGTGCCAGCAGGTCAGGGATGGTCACTGAAGCTTTCTTT. The full variable domain, rest sourced from reference TRBV7-2 and TRBJ1-1, is GAGVSQSPSNKVTEKGKDVELRCDPISGHTALYWYRQSLGQGLEFLIYFQGNSAPDKSGLPSDRFSAERTGGSVSTLTIQRTQQEDSAVYLCASRSGMVTEAFFGQGTRLTVV.

This chain links TRBV7-2 with TRBJ2-5; the D gene is possibly TRBD1 (5 bases). Germline values: CDR1 SGHTA, CDR2 FQGNSA. The CDR3 is 14 residues long. V lost 1 base and J lost 6, with 12 bases in between. The CDR3 loop reads CASSLGPGYKTQYF. The CDR3 DNA sequence: TGTGCCAGCAGCTTAGGTCCAGGGTATAAGACCCAGTACTTC.

The chain carries TRBV14 and TRBJ2-5; D gene ambiguous. The V end was cut by 1 base, the J end by 5 bases, with 8 bases between. The CDR3 contains 13 residues. CDR1 is SGHDN, CDR2 FVKESK, per germline. In DNA, the CDR3 is TGTGCCAGCAGCCAAGCAACCTTTGAGACCCAGTACTTC. It yields the protein CASSQATFETQYF.